This T cell receptor (beta chain) was sequenced during a study of T cell responses to AZD1222 COVID-19 vaccine. In the study overall: Whether given at about 4 or about 12 weeks, second doses were pooled.

Libraries were prepared by immunoSEQ multiplex PCR; TCRdb keeps only in-frame clonotypes and omits some of them. Found here are approximately 100,000 clones, about nine tenths of them singletons; the top ten hold 4% to 6%. In the case of this clone: Its antigen is unknown.

Study conclusions and caveats: Spike was spanned by vaccine-associated CD4 TCRs, with dominance at 160-218 and 743-854. The study sampled repertoires only after the peak T cell response. Among the donors, most were white British and more were female, and clonal diversity was possibly underestimated.

The V gene's germline CDR1 is SGHRS and CDR2 YFSETQ. CDR3 size: 14 residues. Trimming removed 3 bases at V and 4 bases at J, with 12 bases between. The receptor comes from an adult in good health. This material consisted of peripheral blood, taken on day 0 of AZD1222 vaccination. J is TRBJ2-3 and V is TRBV5-1, with D possibly matching TRBD2 (6 bases). CDR3 DNA sequence: TGCGCCAGCAGCTCGGGAGTTGGCGCAGATACGCAGTATTTT. It yields the protein CASSSGVGADTQYF. The variable domain in full, with the rest retrieved from reference TRBV5-1 and TRBJ2-3, is KAGVTQTPRYLIKTRGQQVTLSCSPISGHRSVSWYQQTPGQGLQFLFEYFSETQRNKGNFPGRFSGRQFSNSRSEMNVSTLELGDSALYLCASSSGVGADTQYFGPGTRLTVL.